The entry that follows covers one TCR beta chain sequence. What it binds is not known. The source of the sample is a study of cytomegalovirus exposure and HLA in healthy donors. It was with 60 Vbeta and 13 Jbeta primers that the PCR ran. Assay used: immunoSEQ multiplex PCR; TCRdb lists only in-frame clones, some missing. This table lists more than 75,000 clones. The CDR3 contains 16 residues. V was clipped by 0 bases and J by 4 bases; unmatched bases: 7. Germline CDR1 SGDLS, CDR2 YYNGEE. Donors showed nominal health when sampled, although they likely had unrecorded immune exposures. Findings of the study overall: One cluster of highly shared sequence variants probably arose as a sequencing artifact. One variant, a missense change in DCLRE1C, was linked in a later analysis to TCR beta V- and J-gene trimming.

V is TRBV9 and J is TRBJ2-1; 7 bases fit TRBD2. Specimen: PBMCs. This sequence originates from a man aged 45-65 years in good health and CMV-seropositive. The DNA of the CDR3 is TGTGCCAGCAGCGTAGGTAGTCTAGCGGCATACAATGAGCAGTTCTTC. It is translated as CASSVGSLAAYNEQFF.